A single sample gave rise to the 9 T cell receptor beta chains below, sequenced in a study of spatial heterogeneity in lung cancer. TCRdb reprocessed the 5' RACE reads via MiXCR and lists one record per CDR3 protein. The sample shows 40,000 to 55,000 distinct CDR3 sequences, approximately 7% of them seen only once. Described time point: sample taken at primary tumor resection. Sequencing was performed on whole RNA extracted from tumor and nontumor lung tissue, or from frozen PBMC, and the material was left unsorted. The sample consisted of PBMCs, taken at surgery. Every receptor here comes from a female donor with early-stage non-small cell lung cancer.

This chain uses TRBV5-6 with TRBJ1-5; 10 nucleotides agree with TRBD1. Per germline, CDR1 SGHDT and CDR2 YYEEEE. Trimming took 4 bases from V and 4 from J; bases not matched to a gene: 5. The CDR3 sequence is 15 residues long. The CDR3 here is CASSLGQGENQPQHF. In nucleotides, the CDR3 is TGTGCCAGCAGCCTCGGACAGGGGGAAAATCAGCCCCAGCATTTT. The variable domain in full, with the rest retrieved from reference TRBV5-6 and TRBJ1-5, is DAGVTQSPTHLIKTRGQQVTLRCSPKSGHDTVSWYQQALGQGPQFIFQYYEEEERQRGNFPDRFSGHQFPNYSSELNVNALLLGDSALYLCASSLGQGENQPQHFGDGTRLSIL.

This chain joins TRBV28 and TRBJ1-6; 7 bases align to TRBD1. Germline V CDR1 and CDR2: MDHEN, SYDVKM. CDR3 length: 16 residues. Trimming at V came to 7 bases and at J to 0 bases, leaving 6 bases not matched to a gene. This CDR3 is CASIPGGGSYNSPLHF. The DNA of the CDR3 is TGTGCCAGCATCCCAGGGGGGGGCTCCTATAATTCACCCCTCCACTTT.

The CDR3 reads CASSYGGAETQYF. CDR3 in DNA: TGTGCCAGCAGTTACGGGGGCGCAGAGACCCAGTACTTC. The gene calls are TRBV6-6 and TRBJ2-5; D is perhaps TRBD1 (6 bases). Germline V gene lookup returns CDR1 MNHNY and CDR2 SVGAGI (reference sequence). V gave up 2 bases and J gave up 4 bases, with 8 bases separating them. The CDR3 is 13 amino acids.

This sequence joins TRBV6-1 and TRBJ1-2, with TRBD1 matching over 10 bases. The CDR3 contains 16 residues. V was pared by 3 bases and J by 4 bases, with 8 bases of the junction left unmatched. CDR1 and CDR2 (germline): MNHNS, SASEGT. CDR3 in amino acids: CASSDTRQGAGYGYTF. The CDR3 nucleotides are TGTGCCAGCAGTGATACCCGACAGGGGGCAGGCTATGGCTACACCTTC.

This clonotype was counted a few times. This sequence joins TRBV10-2 and TRBJ1-4; D gene unclear. The V and J ends lost 6 bases and 8 bases respectively, with 7 bases between them. The CDR3 sequence is 11 residues long. Germline-derived CDR1 and CDR2 are WSHSY and SAAADI. The CDR3 region is CASSQEEKLFF. CDR3 nucleotides: TGCGCCAGCAGCCAAGAGGAAAAACTGTTTTTT.

This clonotype was recorded at least ten times. The chain uses TRBV25-1 and TRBJ2-5, with TRBD1 matching 7 bases. The V gene's germline CDR1 is MGHDK and CDR2 SYGVNS. The V segment lost 5 bases and the J segment 3 bases; nucleotides outside the gene matches: 9. There are 15 residues in the CDR3. CDR3 protein: CASSRSGTAKETQYF. Written as DNA, the CDR3 is TGTGCCAGCAGTAGATCGGGGACAGCTAAAGAGACCCAGTACTTC.

The table lists this clonotype with a few counts. V is TRBV6-1 and J is TRBJ1-1; possible D gene TRBD1, 5 bases. The V and J ends lost 6 bases and 0 bases respectively, with 11 bases between them. Germline V gene data show CDR1 as MNHNS and CDR2 as SASEGT. This CDR3 region has 14 residues. CDR3 in amino acids: CASRRGILNTEAFF. The CDR3 DNA sequence: TGTGCCAGCAGAAGGGGTATCTTGAACACTGAAGCTTTCTTT.

This clonotype was seen more than once but under ten times. The rearrangement links TRBV19 to TRBJ2-5; 11 nucleotides line up with TRBD2. Germline V gives CDR1 LNHDA, CDR2 SQIVND (reference sequence). This CDR3 has 13 residues. After removal of 6 bases from V and 4 bases from J, the junction contained 1 base not matched to a gene. The CDR3 sequence: CASRLAGGETQYF. The CDR3 DNA follows: TGTGCCAGTAGGCTAGCGGGGGGAGAGACCCAGTACTTC.

This clonotype showed up many times. The rearrangement joins TRBV20-1 to TRBJ2-7; 13 bases agree with TRBD2. The CDR3 covers 15 residues. The germline V gene encodes CDR1 DFQATT and CDR2 SNEGSKA (reference sequence). V lost 5 bases to trimming and J lost 3 bases; unmatched junction nucleotides: 7. CDR3 sequence (DNA): TGCAGTGCTGAAGAACTAGCGGGGGGGATCTACGAGCAGTACTTC. Translated, it gives CSAEELAGGIYEQYF.